This entry is about one TCR beta chain. Its antigen remains unknown. Trimming removed 2 bases from V and 11 bases from J, with 18 bases in between. CDR3 length: 14 residues. Per the germline V gene, CDR1 is ENHRY and CDR2 is SYGVKD. The data were obtained in a study of blood T cells in healthy people across ages. Points from the study as a whole: Whereas aged donors had fewer naive CD4+ cells, long-lived donors had more of them and higher diversity. A conclusive naive versus antigen-experienced comparison was prevented by the unsorted PBMCs. A strong correlation was found between TCR beta diversity and the percentage of naive T cells. While age rose, TCR beta diversity per million T cells dropped in a roughly linear way.

Sample-barcoded 5' priming and a J-beta primer mix drove a second PCR of about 6 to 12 cycles. Using its own MiXCR run on the 5' RACE reads, TCRdb lists one record per CDR3 protein. The data contain 1.5 million to 2 million distinct CDR3 sequences, about 49% of them seen just once; the ten biggest clones take up around 2.1%. The sequenced material came from blood. The source is a woman aged 40 to 50 in good health. The rearrangement uses TRBV10-3 and TRBJ2-5; weak D call: TRBD2 (6 bases). CDR3: CAISERGTLNEQYF. The CDR3 nucleotides read TGTGCCATCAGTGAGCGGGGGACTTTAAATGAGCAGTACTTC.